One sample yielded the 20 T cell receptor beta chains listed below, sequenced in a study of blood T cells in healthy people across ages. The second PCR ran roughly 6 to 11 cycles with a sample-barcoded 5' primer and J-beta primers. MiXCR was run by TCRdb on the 5' RACE reads, yielding one entry per CDR3 protein. The data contain 1 million to 1.2 million distinct CDR3 sequences, more than 30% of them singletons. Input material: blood. Receptors originate from a young man in good health.

The chain carries TRBV28 and TRBJ2-7; possible D gene TRBD1, 5 bases. CDR3 length equals 16 residues. Per the germline V gene, CDR1 is MDHEN and CDR2 is SYDVKM. Between the trimmed V and J ends, which lost 1 base and 2 bases, there was a span of 15 bases. The CDR3 spells CASSLLGREKAYEQYF. The CDR3 nucleotides are TGTGCCAGCAGTTTATTGGGCAGGGAAAAAGCCTACGAGCAGTACTTC.

CDR3 in DNA: TGCAGTGCCAACGGTGGGGACGGCTCACCCCTCCACTTT. It yields the protein CSANGGDGSPLHF. The chain is built from TRBV20-1 and TRBJ1-6, with D perhaps matching TRBD1 (5 bases). The germline gives CDR1 DFQATT, CDR2 SNEGSKA (reference sequence). Trimming left V 6 bases short and J 10 bases short, with 16 bases between. This CDR3 is built from 13 residues.

This clonotype was detected ten times or more. The chain combines TRBV29-1 with TRBJ2-1, with D hard to call. Trimming stripped 3 bases from V and 1 base from J, with 4 bases between. This CDR3 region has 12 residues. Germline CDR1 is SQVTM and CDR2 is ANQGSEA. CDR3 amino acids: CSVESSYNEQFF. CDR3 DNA sequence: TGCAGCGTTGAGAGTTCCTACAATGAGCAGTTCTTC.

The chain carries TRBV29-1 and TRBJ2-5; D remains unclear. The length of the CDR3 is 11 residues. Germline V gene data show CDR1 as SQVTM and CDR2 as ANQGSEA. Trimming removed 7 bases from V and 5 bases from J, with 11 bases in between. This CDR3 reads CSGVGPETQYF. CDR3 coding DNA: TGCAGCGGTGTAGGCCCCGAGACCCAGTACTTC.

The chain links TRBV7-2 to TRBJ1-3; D may be TRBD1 (6 bases). The CDR3 has 15 amino acids. CDR1 and CDR2 from the germline V gene are SGHTA and FQGNSA. Trimming pared 1 base from V and 4 bases from J, leaving 11 bases between. CDR3 DNA: TGTGCCAGCAGCTTAGACAGGGTTGGAGGAAACACCATATATTTT. Its protein product is CASSLDRVGGNTIYF. Using reference TRBV7-2 and TRBJ1-3 for the parts outside the CDR3, the full variable domain is GAGVSQSPSNKVTEKGKDVELRCDPISGHTALYWYRQSLGQGLEFLIYFQGNSAPDKSGLPSDRFSAERTGGSVSTLTIQRTQQEDSAVYLCASSLDRVGGNTIYFGEGSWLTVV.

This clonotype was recorded a few times. J is TRBJ2-4 and V is TRBV28, with a weak D call TRBD1 (5 bases). The germline CDR1 and CDR2 sequences are MDHEN and SYDVKM. The CDR3 has 18 residues. Deletions cut 4 bases from V and 0 bases from J, with 19 bases between. The CDR3 loop is CASSSQPRQTLAKNIQYF. The CDR3 coding sequence is TGTGCCAGCAGTTCACAACCCCGACAGACATTAGCCAAAAACATTCAGTACTTC.

The gene calls are TRBV19 and TRBJ1-6; perhaps TRBD1 as D (5 bases). V shed 6 bases and J shed 7 bases, with 22 bases lying between them. The V gene's germline CDR1 is LNHDA and CDR2 SQIVND (reference sequence). The CDR3 runs 17 residues. CDR3 in DNA: TGTGCCAGTAGGAATGGAAGGGGCAGGGCTGAAAATTCACCCCTCCACTTT. Translation: CASRNGRGRAENSPLHF.

This clonotype has only a few counts. The chain combines TRBV24-1 with TRBJ2-2; possible D gene TRBD1, 5 bases. This CDR3 has 15 amino acids. V was clipped by 0 bases and J by 6 bases, with 10 bases between them. Germline V gene sequence: CDR1 KGHDR, CDR2 SFDVKD. The CDR3 region is CATSDLQGEPGELFF. Written as DNA, the CDR3 is TGTGCCACCAGTGATTTGCAAGGGGAACCCGGGGAGCTGTTTTTT.

This chain uses TRBV27 with TRBJ2-5, with TRBD1 matching over 7 bases. The CDR3 contains 18 residues. V shed 4 bases, J shed 11 bases, and the junction held 25 bases outside the gene matches. Germline V gene lookup returns CDR1 MNHEY and CDR2 SMNVEV (reference sequence). The CDR3 protein is CASSSALGQRSSYNEQYF. The CDR3 region has the DNA TGTGCCAGCAGTTCCGCTCTGGGACAGCGGAGCTCCTACAATGAGCAGTACTTC.

A note on this clonotype: The junction departs from germline at one end; a sequencing error may be responsible. The chain links TRBV6-5 to TRBJ2-5; D is ambiguous. Germline-derived CDR1 and CDR2 are MNHEY and SVGAGI. The CDR3 sequence is 13 residues long. The CDR3 DNA reads as TGTGCCAGCAGTGACTCAAATAAAGAGACCCAGTACTTC. It is translated as CASSDSNKETQYF.

The chain combines TRBV4-1 with TRBJ1-2, with a possible D match to TRBD1 (5 bases). The germline V and J ends were trimmed by 1 base and 5 bases, with 17 bases remaining between them. The CDR3 totals 16 residues. Germline loops: CDR1 MGHRA, CDR2 YSYEKL. CDR3: CASSQGLGGLRYGYTF. Here the CDR3 DNA reads TGCGCCAGCAGCCAAGGTTTGGGGGGTTTGAGGTATGGCTACACCTTC.

Remarks on this clonotype: A much more abundant neighbour one base away suggests this may be a read error. The rearrangement uses TRBV12-3 or TRBV12-4 and TRBJ1-2; D is possibly TRBD1 (6 bases). V was cut by 5 bases and J by 4 bases, with 11 bases left in between. The length of the CDR3 is 13 residues. CDR3 protein: CASSVSDSYGYTF. DNA of the CDR3: TGTGCCAGCAGTGTATCGGACAGCTATGGCTACACCTTC.

With regard to this clonotype: A much larger clone is a single base away; this may be a read error. The chain has TRBV10-3 and TRBJ2-1; D gene ambiguous. The CDR3 is 12 amino acids. V lost 2 bases and J lost 13, with 12 bases in between. The germline V gene encodes CDR1 ENHRY and CDR2 SYGVKD. CDR3 sequence reads: CAISEPKETQFF. The CDR3 region has the DNA TGTGCCATCAGTGAGCCCAAAGAGACCCAGTTCTTC.

This rearrangement joins TRBV20-1 to TRBJ1-5; D is unclear. The CDR3 runs to 13 residues. Germline CDR1 is DFQATT and CDR2 is SNEGSKA (reference sequence). The V gene lost 6 bases and the J gene lost 1 base, with 10 bases spanning the gap. The CDR3 is CSAHSDSNQPQHF. CDR3 nucleotides: TGCAGTGCGCACAGTGACAGCAATCAGCCCCAGCATTTT.

The chain employs TRBV5-1 and TRBJ1-4; 10 nucleotides agree with TRBD1. Germline trimming cut 4 bases from V and 8 bases from J; bases unmatched to any gene: 8. The CDR3 has 15 amino acids. Germline CDR1 is SGHRS and CDR2 is YFSETQ. The CDR3 DNA is TGCGCCAGCAGCCGGGTCCCGGGACAGGGGGAAAAACTGTTTTTT. Translating gives CASSRVPGQGEKLFF.

V and J are TRBV27 and TRBJ1-4, with D uncertain. Trimming shortened V by 5 bases and J by 4 bases, and 14 bases separated the two germline ends. Germline V CDR1 and CDR2: MNHEY, SMNVEV (reference sequence). The CDR3 has 15 residues. The CDR3 nucleotides are TGTGCCAGCAGTCTTCGGGGTTACTATAATGAAAAACTGTTTTTT. Protein sequence: CASSLRGYYNEKLFF.

This clonotype turned up a few times. The rearrangement joins TRBV6-6 to TRBJ1-1; D is perhaps TRBD1 (5 bases). The CDR3 has 11 residues. The germline CDR1 and CDR2 sequences are MNHNY and SVGAGI (reference sequence). This CDR3 reads CDRSGNTEAFF. In DNA, the CDR3 is TGTGACAGGTCTGGGAACACTGAAGCTTTCTTT.

The rearrangement joins TRBV12-5 to TRBJ1-5, with 10 positions matching TRBD1. Germline lookup yields CDR1 LGHNT and CDR2 FRNRAP. V gave up 4 bases and J gave up 6 bases; unmatched junction bases: 3. The CDR3 length is 14 residues. CDR3 sequence: CASGSTGGGQPQHF. In DNA form, the CDR3 reads TGTGCTAGTGGTTCGACAGGGGGCGGTCAGCCCCAGCATTTT.

This clonotype was detected ten times or more. The gene calls are TRBV4-3 and TRBJ1-1; D gene ambiguous. This CDR3 region has 13 residues. Germline V CDR1 and CDR2: LGHNA, YSLEER. Trimming removed 5 bases from V and 1 base from J, with 8 bases in between. The CDR3 region has the DNA TGCGCCAGCAGCAGGGATCAGAACACTGAAGCTTTCTTT. Translating it yields CASSRDQNTEAFF.

This clonotype was found a few times. The J gene is TRBJ1-5, the V gene TRBV29-1; D not certain. Germline V gene data show CDR1 as SQVTM and CDR2 as ANQGSEA. CDR3 size: 14 residues. Between the trimmed V and J ends, which lost 6 bases and 4 bases, there was a span of 16 bases. The CDR3: CSVLTGSRNQPQHF. Written as DNA, the CDR3 is TGCAGCGTCCTGACGGGAAGCAGGAATCAGCCCCAGCATTTT.